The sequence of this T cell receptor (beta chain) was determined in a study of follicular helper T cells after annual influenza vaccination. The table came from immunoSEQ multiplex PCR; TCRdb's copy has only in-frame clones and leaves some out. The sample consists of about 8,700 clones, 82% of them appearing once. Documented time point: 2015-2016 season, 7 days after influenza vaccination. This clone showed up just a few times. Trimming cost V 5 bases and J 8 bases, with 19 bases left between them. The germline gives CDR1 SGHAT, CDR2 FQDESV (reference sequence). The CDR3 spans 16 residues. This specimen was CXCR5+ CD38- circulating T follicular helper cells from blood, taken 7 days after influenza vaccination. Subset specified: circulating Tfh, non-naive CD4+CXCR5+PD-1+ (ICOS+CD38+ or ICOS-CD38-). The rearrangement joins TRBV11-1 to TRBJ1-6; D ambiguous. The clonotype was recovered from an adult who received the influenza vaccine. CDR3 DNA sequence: TGTGCCAGCAGCCCAGAGGAGGGATACGGGGATTCACCCCTCCACTTT. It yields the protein CASSPEEGYGDSPLHF.